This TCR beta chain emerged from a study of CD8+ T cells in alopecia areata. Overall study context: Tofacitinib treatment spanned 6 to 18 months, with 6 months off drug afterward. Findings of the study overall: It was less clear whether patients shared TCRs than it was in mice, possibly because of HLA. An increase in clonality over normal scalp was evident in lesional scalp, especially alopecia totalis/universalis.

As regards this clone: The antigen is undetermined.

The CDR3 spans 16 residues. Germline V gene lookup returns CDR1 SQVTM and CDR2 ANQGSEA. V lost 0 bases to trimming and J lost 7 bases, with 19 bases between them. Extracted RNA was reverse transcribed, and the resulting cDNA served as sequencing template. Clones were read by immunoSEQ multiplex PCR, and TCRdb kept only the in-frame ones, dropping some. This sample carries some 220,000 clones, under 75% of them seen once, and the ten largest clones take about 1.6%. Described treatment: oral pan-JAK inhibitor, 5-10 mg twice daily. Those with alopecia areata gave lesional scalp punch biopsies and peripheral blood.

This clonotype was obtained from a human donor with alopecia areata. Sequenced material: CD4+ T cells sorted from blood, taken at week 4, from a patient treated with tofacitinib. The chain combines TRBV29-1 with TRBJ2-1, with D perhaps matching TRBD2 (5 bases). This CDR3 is CSVEESSAGYPNEQFF. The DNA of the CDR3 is TGCAGCGTTGAAGAATCATCGGCGGGCTACCCTAATGAGCAGTTCTTC.